One sample yielded the 11 T cell receptor beta chains listed below, sequenced in a study of CD8 T cells in Susac syndrome. RNA was extracted with the RNeasy kit, and a quantity of about 0.5 to 1 ug was reverse transcribed using random hexamers. TCRdb used MiXCR to reprocess the immunoSEQ multiplex PCR reads, holding one entry per CDR3 protein. The data contain approximately 120,000 distinct CDR3 sequences, over 85% of them singletons. Sample: CD8+ T cells from PBMCs. All receptors derive from a human donor with multiple sclerosis.

This chain connects TRBV7-3 to TRBJ2-5; 7 positions match TRBD2. Germline V CDR1 and CDR2: SGHTA, FQGTGA. This CDR3 comprises 15 residues. With V trimmed by 0 bases and J by 1 base, 2 bases remained unmatched. CDR3 amino acids: CASSLTSGIQETQYF. The DNA of the CDR3 is TGTGCCAGCAGCTTAACGAGCGGGATCCAAGAGACCCAGTACTTC.

This clonotype was detected only once. One junction end disagrees with the germline gene, perhaps due to a read error. The chain carries TRBV29-1 and TRBJ1-1, with 8 positions matching TRBD1. Germline CDR1 reads SQVTM; CDR2 reads ANQGSEA. The CDR3 length is 14 residues. CDR3 loop: CSVEEDRENTEAFF. DNA for the CDR3: TGCAGCGTCGAAGAGGACAGGGAGAACACTGAAGCTTTCTTT. Full variable domain (outside the CDR3, taken from reference TRBV29-1 and TRBJ1-1): SAVISQKPSRDICQRGTSLTIQCQVDSQVTMMFWYRQQPGQSLTLIATANQGSEATYESGFVIDKFPISRPNLTFSTLTVSNMSPEDSSIYLCSVEEDRENTEAFFGQGTRLTVV.

A single count supports this clonotype. V gene TRBV24-1 combines with J gene TRBJ1-2; D possibly corresponds to TRBD1 (6 bases). Germline loops: CDR1 KGHDR, CDR2 SFDVKD. The CDR3 extends over 12 amino acids. V was cut by 0 bases and J by 8 bases, with 6 bases left in between. This CDR3 reads CATSDLQGGYTF. CDR3 bases: TGTGCCACCAGTGATTTGCAGGGGGGCTACACCTTC.

The chain is built from TRBV4-1 and TRBJ2-2; TRBD1 matches 12 bases. The trim removed 0 bases at V and 4 bases at J, leaving 6 bases unmatched. CDR1 and CDR2 (germline): MGHRA, YSYEKL. This CDR3 comprises 18 residues. Here the CDR3 reads CASSQDGTGGRSTGELFF. The DNA for the CDR3 is TGCGCCAGCAGCCAAGATGGGACAGGGGGCCGTAGCACCGGGGAGCTGTTTTTT.

J is TRBJ1-2 and V is TRBV9; 10 bases line up with TRBD1. Germline-derived CDR1 and CDR2 are SGDLS and YYNGEE. The CDR3 totals 15 residues. V lost 0 bases and J lost 4; bases outside the gene matches: 3. In DNA, the CDR3 is TGTGCCAGCAGCGTAGGGGACAGGGGATCCTATGGCTACACCTTC. Protein: CASSVGDRGSYGYTF.

The V call is TRBV12-3 or TRBV12-4, the J call TRBJ2-1; D remains ambiguous. The CDR3 has 13 amino acids. V dropped 5 bases and J dropped 5 bases, with 10 bases sitting between them. CDR3 protein: CASSPLGDNEQFF. The CDR3 DNA is TGTGCCAGCAGTCCCCTCGGCGACAATGAGCAGTTCTTC.

The chain employs TRBV5-6 and TRBJ2-3, with 13 bases lining up with TRBD2. The CDR3 consists of 18 residues. V was clipped by 0 bases and J by 1 base; unmatched bases: 5. CDR1 and CDR2 (germline): SGHDT, YYEEEE. The CDR3 region has the DNA TGTGCCAGCAGCTTGGGACTAGCGGGGGGTCCGGGCACAGATACGCAGTATTTT. It translates to CASSLGLAGGPGTDTQYF.

This clonotype showed up just a few times. The J gene is TRBJ1-5, the V gene TRBV29-1; D might be TRBD1 (5 bases). The CDR3 is made up of 12 amino acids. V lost 4 bases and J lost 6, with 10 bases in between. The germline CDR1 and CDR2 sequences are SQVTM and ANQGSEA. The DNA of the CDR3 is TGCAGCGTTGGGTTTGGGGGTCAGCCCCAGCATTTT. It codes for CSVGFGGQPQHF.

The V call is TRBV6-1, the J call TRBJ1-5; 7 bases align to TRBD1. V was pared by 6 bases and J by 1 base, with 9 bases of the junction left unmatched. The CDR3 is 16 amino acids. CDR1 and CDR2 from the germline V gene are MNHNS and SASEGT. For the CDR3, the DNA is TGTGCCAGCAGGCCGGTAAGACAGGGAAGCAATCAGCCCCAGCATTTT. The encoded protein is CASRPVRQGSNQPQHF.

This rearrangement joins TRBV30 to TRBJ1-1; D remains ambiguous. Germline loops: CDR1 GTSNPN, CDR2 SVGIG (reference sequence). The CDR3 runs 12 residues. V lost 3 bases to trimming and J lost 1 base, with 6 bases between them. The CDR3 DNA reads as TGTGCCTGGAGGATAGGGAACACTGAAGCTTTCTTT. This codes for CAWRIGNTEAFF.

This clonotype came up once. The chain recombines TRBV12-3 or TRBV12-4 with TRBJ2-1, with a weak D call TRBD2 (5 bases). The CDR3 totals 14 residues. The ends were cut back, 6 bases at V and 3 bases at J, with 12 bases in the middle. The CDR3 loop reads CASSPGIDYNEQFF. The DNA for the CDR3 is TGTGCCAGCAGCCCCGGGATCGACTACAATGAGCAGTTCTTC.